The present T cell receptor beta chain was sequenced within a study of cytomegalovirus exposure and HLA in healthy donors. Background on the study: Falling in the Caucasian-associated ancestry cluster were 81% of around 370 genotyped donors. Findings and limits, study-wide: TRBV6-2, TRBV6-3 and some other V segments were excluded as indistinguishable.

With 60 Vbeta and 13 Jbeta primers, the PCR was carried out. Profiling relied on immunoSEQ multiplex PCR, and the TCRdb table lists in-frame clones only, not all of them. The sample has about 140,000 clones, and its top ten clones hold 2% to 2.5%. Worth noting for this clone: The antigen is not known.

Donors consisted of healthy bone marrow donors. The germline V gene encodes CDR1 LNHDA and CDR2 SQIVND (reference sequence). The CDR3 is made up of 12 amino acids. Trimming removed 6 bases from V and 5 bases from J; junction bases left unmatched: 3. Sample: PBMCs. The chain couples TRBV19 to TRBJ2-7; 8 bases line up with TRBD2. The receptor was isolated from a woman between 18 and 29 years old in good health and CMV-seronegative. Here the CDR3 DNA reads TGTGCCAGTAGGGGACTAGGGAACGAGCAGTACTTC. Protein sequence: CASRGLGNEQYF.